The rows below give T cell receptor beta chains drawn from one sample of a study of CXCR3 chemokines and chemotherapy response in bladder cancer. MiXCR was run by TCRdb on the PCR reads, yielding one entry per CDR3 protein. Of approximately 13,000 distinct CDR3 sequences detected, roughly an eighth appear once; the ten largest clones hold roughly 26%. The specimen was collected from a patient whose treatment included neoadjuvant chemotherapy. The receptors derive from a human donor with bladder cancer that did not respond to neoadjuvant chemotherapy. The CDR3 runs from the conserved cysteine through the conserved F or W. A D gene is named only where the DNA matches it firmly. The size field is filled for only some rows; it gives once, few, many or a size class.

d_gene: .; v_gene: TRBV30; abundance: many; j_gene: TRBJ2-2; CDR3aa: CAWKPQFGELFF; CDR3nt: TGTGCCTGGAAGCCGCAGTTTGGGGAGCTGTTTTTT
d_gene: TRBD1; v_gene: TRBV30; abundance: few; j_gene: TRBJ1-6; CDR3aa: CAWCPGQGAYNSPLHF; CDR3nt: TGTGCCTGGTGTCCGGGACAGGGGGCTTATAATTCACCCCTCCACTTT
d_gene: TRBD1; v_gene: TRBV28; abundance: many; j_gene: TRBJ2-1; CDR3aa: CASSPGTGGLGYNEQFF; CDR3nt: TGTGCCAGCAGTCCGGGGACAGGGGGCTTGGGGTACAATGAGCAGTTCTTC
d_gene: .; v_gene: TRBV6-6; abundance: many; j_gene: TRBJ1-1; CDR3aa: CASSYPDPRAEAFF; CDR3nt: TGTGCCAGCAGTTACCCCGACCCAAGGGCTGAAGCTTTCTTT
d_gene: TRBD2; v_gene: TRBV20-1; abundance: .; j_gene: TRBJ2-1; CDR3aa: CSARAGSGLADEQFF; CDR3nt: TGCAGTGCTAGAGCTGGTAGCGGGCTAGCGGATGAGCAGTTCTTC
d_gene: .; v_gene: TRBV28; abundance: few; j_gene: TRBJ1-4; CDR3aa: CASSPRAGEGEKLFF; CDR3nt: TGTGCCAGCAGTCCCCGGGCCGGGGAGGGTGAAAAACTGTTTTTT
d_gene: .; v_gene: TRBV5-6; abundance: .; j_gene: TRBJ2-1; CDR3aa: CASSRFDRSGEEQFF; CDR3nt: TGTGCCAGCAGCCGGTTCGACCGCTCGGGAGAGGAGCAGTTCTTC
d_gene: .; v_gene: TRBV5-5; abundance: many; j_gene: TRBJ2-3; CDR3aa: CASSWGTGTDTQYF; CDR3nt: TGTGCCAGCAGCTGGGGGACTGGCACAGATACGCAGTATTTT
d_gene: .; v_gene: TRBV30; abundance: many; j_gene: TRBJ2-3; CDR3aa: CAWRGGDTQYF; CDR3nt: TGTGCCTGGAGGGGCGGAGATACGCAGTATTTT
d_gene: .; v_gene: TRBV19; abundance: large; j_gene: TRBJ1-1; CDR3aa: CASKAPGLYAEAFF; CDR3nt: TGTGCCAGTAAAGCTCCGGGCCTCTACGCTGAAGCTTTCTTT
d_gene: .; v_gene: TRBV27; abundance: many; j_gene: TRBJ1-2; CDR3aa: CASSPGRHYGYTF; CDR3nt: TGTGCCAGCAGTCCAGGACGGCACTATGGCTACACCTTC
d_gene: TRBD2; v_gene: TRBV27; abundance: medium-sized; j_gene: TRBJ2-1; CDR3aa: CASSSTSGRPIGSEQFF; CDR3nt: TGTGCCAGCAGTTCGACTAGCGGGAGGCCGATCGGGAGTGAGCAGTTCTTC
d_gene: .; v_gene: TRBV11-2; abundance: .; j_gene: TRBJ2-7; CDR3aa: CASSLAPTFTYEQYF; CDR3nt: TGTGCCAGCAGCTTAGCCCCCACCTTTACCTACGAGCAGTACTTC
d_gene: .; v_gene: TRBV5-4; abundance: many; j_gene: TRBJ2-1; CDR3aa: CASSFSGSYNEQFF; CDR3nt: TGTGCCAGCAGCTTTAGCGGCTCCTACAATGAGCAGTTCTTC
d_gene: .; v_gene: TRBV19; abundance: many; j_gene: TRBJ2-5; CDR3aa: CASSNIEGLGETQYF; CDR3nt: TGTGCCAGTAGTAATATAGAGGGGCTGGGGGAGACCCAGTACTTC
d_gene: TRBD1; v_gene: TRBV28; abundance: many; j_gene: TRBJ2-7; CDR3aa: CASSDPRDRGEEQYF; CDR3nt: TGTGCCAGCAGTGACCCACGGGACAGGGGGGAGGAGCAGTACTTC
d_gene: .; v_gene: TRBV28; abundance: .; j_gene: TRBJ1-2; CDR3aa: CASSPIVRPQDPRYGYTF; CDR3nt: TGTGCCAGCAGTCCGATAGTCCGGCCCCAGGACCCGCGATATGGCTACACCTTC
d_gene: .; v_gene: TRBV6-1; abundance: many; j_gene: TRBJ2-1; CDR3aa: CASSVRNEQFF; CDR3nt: TGTGCCAGCAGTGTGAGGAATGAGCAGTTCTTC
d_gene: .; v_gene: TRBV27; abundance: medium-sized; j_gene: TRBJ1-2; CDR3aa: CASSLGPGASNYGYTF; CDR3nt: TGTGCCAGCAGTTTAGGACCGGGGGCGAGTAACTATGGCTACACCTTC
d_gene: .; v_gene: TRBV18; abundance: many; j_gene: TRBJ1-2; CDR3aa: CASSQDSDYGYTF; CDR3nt: TGTGCCAGCTCACAGGACAGTGACTATGGCTACACCTTC
d_gene: TRBD2; v_gene: TRBV18; abundance: many; j_gene: TRBJ2-7; CDR3aa: CASSSTSGKYEQYF; CDR3nt: TGTGCCAGCTCATCGACTAGCGGGAAATACGAGCAGTACTTC
d_gene: .; v_gene: TRBV6-2/TRBV6-3; abundance: many; j_gene: TRBJ2-1; CDR3aa: CASTPGSSYNEQFF; CDR3nt: TGTGCCAGCACCCCAGGCAGCTCCTACAATGAGCAGTTCTTC
d_gene: TRBD1; v_gene: TRBV19; abundance: many; j_gene: TRBJ1-2; CDR3aa: CASTIPGTGVDYTF; CDR3nt: TGTGCCAGTACTATACCCGGGACAGGGGTAGACTACACCTTC
d_gene: TRBD1; v_gene: TRBV12-3/TRBV12-4; abundance: many; j_gene: TRBJ2-3; CDR3aa: CASRASGTGWGTDTQYF; CDR3nt: TGTGCCAGCAGGGCCTCCGGGACAGGATGGGGCACAGATACGCAGTATTTT
d_gene: .; v_gene: TRBV30; abundance: many; j_gene: TRBJ1-2; CDR3aa: CAWSVHRGGYTF; CDR3nt: TGTGCCTGGAGTGTACACCGGGGTGGCTACACCTTC
d_gene: .; v_gene: TRBV29-1; abundance: many; j_gene: TRBJ1-4; CDR3aa: CSSQGTAGEKLFF; CDR3nt: TGCAGCTCCCAGGGGACGGCGGGAGAAAAACTGTTTTTT
d_gene: .; v_gene: TRBV30; abundance: many; j_gene: TRBJ1-1; CDR3aa: CAWSTPFRAFF; CDR3nt: TGTGCCTGGAGTACACCCTTTAGGGCTTTCTTT
d_gene: .; v_gene: TRBV7-2; abundance: many; j_gene: TRBJ2-7; CDR3aa: CASSPEGVGWAYEQYF; CDR3nt: TGTGCCAGCAGCCCCGAGGGAGTAGGCTGGGCCTACGAGCAGTACTTC
d_gene: .; v_gene: TRBV19; abundance: .; j_gene: TRBJ2-2; CDR3aa: CASSLWGAGNTGELFF; CDR3nt: TGTGCCAGTAGTTTATGGGGGGCCGGGAACACCGGGGAGCTGTTTTTT
d_gene: .; v_gene: TRBV15; abundance: few; j_gene: TRBJ2-5; CDR3aa: CATSRDRRETQYF; CDR3nt: TGTGCCACCAGCAGAGACCGCCGAGAGACCCAGTACTTC
d_gene: .; v_gene: TRBV2; abundance: .; j_gene: TRBJ1-2; CDR3aa: CASSELSYGYTF; CDR3nt: TGTGCCAGCAGTGAACTTAGCTATGGCTACACCTTC
d_gene: .; v_gene: TRBV6-5; abundance: .; j_gene: TRBJ1-2; CDR3aa: CASSYSRDGANYGYTF; CDR3nt: TGTGCCAGCAGTTACTCGAGGGACGGAGCTAACTATGGCTACACCTTC
d_gene: .; v_gene: TRBV15; abundance: many; j_gene: TRBJ2-1; CDR3aa: CATSRAGRLSYNEQFF; CDR3nt: TGTGCCACCAGCAGGGCGGGCCGCCTATCCTACAATGAGCAGTTCTTC
d_gene: TRBD1; v_gene: TRBV19; abundance: many; j_gene: TRBJ1-1; CDR3aa: CASSRGGNRGTEAFF; CDR3nt: TGTGCCAGTAGTAGGGGGGGTAACAGGGGCACTGAAGCTTTCTTT
d_gene: .; v_gene: TRBV2; abundance: .; j_gene: TRBJ1-5; CDR3aa: CATNGGGAKGPQHF; CDR3nt: TGTGCCACCAACGGGGGAGGGGCCAAAGGCCCCCAGCATTTT
d_gene: .; v_gene: TRBV18; abundance: many; j_gene: TRBJ1-1; CDR3aa: CASSLGLENTEAFF; CDR3nt: TGTGCCAGCTCACTCGGTTTAGAGAACACTGAAGCTTTCTTT
d_gene: .; v_gene: TRBV12-5; abundance: .; j_gene: TRBJ2-1; CDR3aa: CASGLVDYSGRPNTYNEQFF; CDR3nt: TGTGCTAGTGGTTTGGTAGATTACAGCGGGCGCCCTAATACTTACAATGAGCAGTTCTTC
d_gene: TRBD1; v_gene: TRBV29-1; abundance: many; j_gene: TRBJ2-7; CDR3aa: CSGLGTGRDYEQYF; CDR3nt: TGCAGCGGCCTTGGGACAGGGAGGGACTACGAGCAGTACTTC
d_gene: .; v_gene: TRBV12-3/TRBV12-4; abundance: few; j_gene: TRBJ1-2; CDR3aa: CASREEHNYGYTF; CDR3nt: TGTGCCAGCAGGGAGGAGCATAACTATGGCTACACCTTC
d_gene: TRBD2; v_gene: TRBV18; abundance: many; j_gene: TRBJ2-3; CDR3aa: CASSSSGGPTDTQYF; CDR3nt: TGTGCCAGCTCATCCTCGGGAGGGCCCACAGATACGCAGTATTTT
d_gene: .; v_gene: TRBV6-6; abundance: many; j_gene: TRBJ2-7; CDR3aa: CASTRTATSYEQYF; CDR3nt: TGTGCCAGCACCCGGACGGCGACCTCCTACGAGCAGTACTTC
d_gene: .; v_gene: TRBV15; abundance: many; j_gene: TRBJ2-2; CDR3aa: CATSPQSTGELFF; CDR3nt: TGTGCCACCAGCCCACAGTCCACCGGGGAGCTGTTTTTT
d_gene: .; v_gene: TRBV20-1; abundance: .; j_gene: TRBJ2-3; CDR3aa: CSAWALDTQYF; CDR3nt: TGCAGTGCCTGGGCCCTGGATACGCAGTATTTT
d_gene: TRBD1; v_gene: TRBV6-2/TRBV6-3; abundance: many; j_gene: TRBJ1-1; CDR3aa: CASGGQGEAGEAFF; CDR3nt: TGTGCCAGCGGGGGACAGGGGGAAGCGGGTGAAGCTTTCTTT
d_gene: .; v_gene: TRBV6-1; abundance: many; j_gene: TRBJ1-5; CDR3aa: CASSLGQLDQPQHF; CDR3nt: TGTGCCAGCAGTCTTGGACAGTTGGATCAGCCCCAGCATTTT
d_gene: TRBD1; v_gene: TRBV6-5; abundance: .; j_gene: TRBJ2-2; CDR3aa: CASTGQGAGAGELFF; CDR3nt: TGTGCCAGCACGGGACAGGGGGCTGGGGCCGGGGAGCTGTTTTTT
d_gene: .; v_gene: TRBV7-9; abundance: once; j_gene: TRBJ1-4; CDR3aa: CASSLVALEKLFF; CDR3nt: TGTGCCAGCAGCTTAGTGGCTCTTGAAAAACTGTTTTTT
d_gene: .; v_gene: TRBV19; abundance: many; j_gene: TRBJ2-7; CDR3aa: CASTGPPLYEQYF; CDR3nt: TGTGCCAGCACAGGGCCTCCCCTCTACGAGCAGTACTTC
d_gene: TRBD2; v_gene: TRBV20-1; abundance: few; j_gene: TRBJ2-3; CDR3aa: CSAPAASGADTQYF; CDR3nt: TGCAGTGCCCCGGCGGCTAGCGGCGCAGATACGCAGTATTTT
d_gene: TRBD1; v_gene: TRBV27; abundance: few; j_gene: TRBJ1-2; CDR3aa: CASSLTGVAFDGYTF; CDR3nt: TGTGCCAGCAGTCTTACAGGGGTGGCATTCGACGGCTACACCTTC
d_gene: .; v_gene: TRBV19; abundance: many; j_gene: TRBJ1-4; CDR3aa: CASSFLTNEKLFF; CDR3nt: TGTGCCAGTAGTTTTTTAACTAATGAAAAACTGTTTTTT
d_gene: TRBD2; v_gene: TRBV24-1; abundance: many; j_gene: TRBJ2-3; CDR3aa: CATSVARLAGGPDTQYF; CDR3nt: TGTGCCACCAGTGTCGCCCGACTAGCGGGGGGACCAGATACGCAGTATTTT
d_gene: .; v_gene: TRBV11-2; abundance: many; j_gene: TRBJ1-1; CDR3aa: CASSLVRGTEAFF; CDR3nt: TGTGCCAGCAGCTTAGTTCGGGGCACTGAAGCTTTCTTT
d_gene: TRBD1; v_gene: TRBV29-1; abundance: many; j_gene: TRBJ2-7; CDR3aa: CSGSTGREQYF; CDR3nt: TGCAGCGGATCGACAGGGCGCGAGCAGTACTTC
d_gene: .; v_gene: TRBV28; abundance: few; j_gene: TRBJ1-2; CDR3aa: CASRDLDRTFNYGYTF; CDR3nt: TGTGCCAGCAGAGACCTCGACAGGACCTTTAACTATGGCTACACCTTC
d_gene: .; v_gene: TRBV7-9; abundance: many; j_gene: TRBJ1-1; CDR3aa: CASSLGQDNTEAFF; CDR3nt: TGTGCCAGCAGCTTAGGACAGGATAACACTGAAGCTTTCTTT
d_gene: .; v_gene: TRBV7-9; abundance: many; j_gene: TRBJ2-1; CDR3aa: CASSLLQGGFYNEQFF; CDR3nt: TGTGCCAGCAGCTTACTACAGGGAGGGTTCTACAATGAGCAGTTCTTC
d_gene: TRBD2; v_gene: TRBV6-6; abundance: medium-sized; j_gene: TRBJ2-1; CDR3aa: CASSRSAGGNNEQFF; CDR3nt: TGTGCCAGCAGCCGATCAGCGGGGGGGAACAATGAGCAGTTCTTC
d_gene: TRBD2; v_gene: TRBV29-1; abundance: few; j_gene: TRBJ2-2; CDR3aa: CLAGGINTGELFF; CDR3nt: TGCCTAGCGGGAGGAATAAACACCGGGGAGCTGTTTTTT